Each of the 23 T cell receptor beta chains below was sequenced from the same sample in a study of identifying expanded T cells in peripheral blood. The table came from immunoSEQ multiplex PCR; TCRdb's copy has only in-frame clones and leaves some out. The sample shows more than 45,000 clones, approximately 90% of them seen only once. Material: blood. The receptors stem from a person aged 18 to 70 in good health.

The chain couples TRBV19 to TRBJ2-3; D possibly corresponds to TRBD2 (6 bases). CDR3 length: 14 residues. Germline V lookup: CDR1 LNHDA, CDR2 SQIVND (reference sequence). The ends were cut back, 7 bases at V and 1 base at J, with 12 bases in the middle. The DNA for the CDR3 is TGTGCCAGTAACGGAGGGAGCGGCACAGATACGCAGTATTTT. Translating gives CASNGGSGTDTQYF.

The chain joins TRBV28 to TRBJ1-3; D is undetermined. This CDR3 region has 11 residues. Trimming took 7 bases from V and 4 from J, leaving 5 bases between them. Germline V CDR1 and CDR2: MDHEN, SYDVKM. The chain's CDR3 is CASTPGNTIYF. The CDR3 DNA follows: TGTGCCAGCACCCCCGGAAACACCATATATTTT. Full variable domain (missing parts from reference TRBV28 and TRBJ1-3): DVKVTQSSRYLVKRTGEKVFLECVQDMDHENMFWYRQDPGLGLRLIYFSYDVKMKEKGDIPEGYSVSREKKERFSLILESASTNQTSMYLCASTPGNTIYFGEGSWLTVV.

The genes are TRBV7-8 and TRBJ2-2; D is unresolved. The V and J ends lost 3 bases and 7 bases respectively, with 18 bases between them. The germline gives CDR1 SGHVS, CDR2 FQNEAQ. The CDR3 sequence is 16 residues long. Written as DNA, the CDR3 is TGTGCCAGCAGCTTCAACCCCAGGCCCGGTGACGGGGAGCTGTTTTTT. Its translation: CASSFNPRPGDGELFF. The whole variable domain, filled in from reference TRBV7-8 and TRBJ2-2, reads GAGVSQSPRYKVAKRGQDVALRCDPISGHVSLFWYQQALGQGPEFLTYFQNEAQLDKSGLPSDRFFAERPEGSVSTLKIQRTQQEDSAVYLCASSFNPRPGDGELFFGEGSRLTVL.

The chain employs TRBV9 and TRBJ2-2, with 8 bases lining up with TRBD2. The germline CDR1 and CDR2 sequences are SGDLS and YYNGEE. V shed 4 bases, J shed 8 bases, and the junction held 16 bases outside the gene matches. The CDR3 extends over 17 amino acids. The CDR3 reads CASSPRMDSGIGGELFF. The CDR3 DNA follows: TGTGCCAGCAGCCCCCGAATGGATAGCGGGATAGGGGGGGAGCTGTTTTTT.

This clone was observed once. V and J are TRBV10-3 and TRBJ2-3, with 10 positions matching TRBD1. Per the germline V gene, CDR1 is ENHRY and CDR2 is SYGVKD. The CDR3 has 13 amino acids. Trimming at V came to 8 bases and at J to 3 bases, leaving 2 bases not matched to a gene. Here the CDR3 reads CAIGTGDTDTQYF. CDR3 sequence (DNA): TGTGCCATCGGGACAGGGGATACAGATACGCAGTATTTT.

The chain combines TRBV7-6 with TRBJ2-1; 10 bases fit TRBD2. CDR3 length: 14 amino acids. With V trimmed by 5 bases and J by 5 bases, 3 bases remained unmatched. Germline CDR1 reads SGHVS; CDR2 reads FNYEAQ. CDR3 protein: CASSRSGGDNEQFF. The DNA for the CDR3 is TGTGCCAGCAGCCGGAGCGGGGGGGACAATGAGCAGTTCTTC.

The chain joins TRBV5-4 to TRBJ2-1; D is perhaps TRBD2 (6 bases). In germline, CDR1 is SGHNT, CDR2 YYREEE (reference sequence). This CDR3 contains 15 residues. Trimming stripped 4 bases from V and 6 bases from J, with 17 bases between. The CDR3 coding sequence is TGTGCCAGCAGCAATACCGGGACTTTCGTCAATGAGCAGTTCTTC. This sequence encodes CASSNTGTFVNEQFF.

This clone was recorded only once. The chain has TRBV7-2 and TRBJ2-7; D not certain. Per the germline V gene, CDR1 is SGHTA and CDR2 is FQGNSA. The CDR3 length is 14 residues. With 7 bases removed from V and 1 base from J, the gap between germline ends came to 14 bases. As DNA, the CDR3 is TGTGCCAGCACTACCCCGGTGGCGTCCTACGAGCAGTACTTC. Its translation: CASTTPVASYEQYF.

This clone was found a few times. This rearrangement joins TRBV9 to TRBJ2-3; 11 positions agree with TRBD1. Trimming removed 0 bases from V and 2 bases from J; junction bases left unmatched: 11. CDR1 is SGDLS and CDR2 is YYNGEE in the germline V gene. The CDR3 covers 19 residues. The CDR3 DNA follows: TGTGCCAGCAGCGTAGAGGGACAGGGGGGTGGACGCTCCACAGATACGCAGTATTTT. Translating it yields CASSVEGQGGGRSTDTQYF. Full variable domain (outside the CDR3, taken from reference TRBV9 and TRBJ2-3): DSGVTQTPKHLITATGQRVTLRCSPRSGDLSVYWYQQSLDQGLQFLIQYYNGEERAKGNILERFSAQQFPDLHSELNLSSLELGDSALYFCASSVEGQGGGRSTDTQYFGPGTRLTVL.

The J gene is TRBJ1-2, the V gene TRBV15; D remains unclear. Trimming removed 0 bases at V and 4 bases at J, with 9 bases between. Germline V gives CDR1 LNHNV, CDR2 YYDKDF (reference sequence). The CDR3 is 14 amino acids. CDR3 residues: CATSRDVLLYGYTF. CDR3 DNA sequence: TGTGCCACCAGCAGAGATGTACTTCTCTATGGCTACACCTTC.

The CDR3 DNA follows: TGTGCCAGCAGTGAGTCCCCGGGGGTCTCAGATACGCAGTATTTT. Encoded protein: CASSESPGVSDTQYF. The chain joins TRBV28 to TRBJ2-3; D might be TRBD2 (6 bases). Deletions cut 5 bases from V and 4 bases from J, with 16 bases between. Germline CDR1 and CDR2: MDHEN and SYDVKM. The CDR3 is 15 amino acids.

The chain joins TRBV27 to TRBJ2-2, with TRBD2 as a possible D gene (5 bases). V lost 0 bases and J 6 bases, leaving 8 bases between the germline ends. Per the germline V gene, CDR1 is MNHEY and CDR2 is SMNVEV (reference sequence). The CDR3 is 14 amino acids. The DNA of the CDR3 is TGTGCCAGCAGTTTATCATGGGGAGCCGGGGAGCTGTTTTTT. This codes for CASSLSWGAGELFF.

This clone was seen a few times. CDR3 DNA: TGTGCCAGCAGTACCAAGGTAGCGGGAGATTACGAGCAGTACTTC. It specifies CASSTKVAGDYEQYF. The chain carries TRBV6-5 and TRBJ2-7; 9 nucleotides align to TRBD2. Trimming at V came to 5 bases and at J to 4 bases, leaving 9 bases not matched to a gene. This CDR3 region has 15 residues. Germline CDR1 reads MNHEY; CDR2 reads SVGAGI.

The V call is TRBV5-1, the J call TRBJ2-1, with 11 bases matching TRBD1. Germline lookup yields CDR1 SGHRS and CDR2 YFSETQ. V shed 1 base and J 5 bases; nucleotides not matched to a gene: 8. This CDR3 spans 17 amino acids. The CDR3 region has the DNA TGCGCCAGCAGCTTGAGGACCGGGACAGGGGGGAACAATGAGCAGTTCTTC. It is translated as CASSLRTGTGGNNEQFF.

The CDR3 DNA sequence: TGTGCCAGCAGCGAAACAGGGACCTGGGCTAATGAAAAACTGTTTTTT. It yields the protein CASSETGTWANEKLFF. This chain joins TRBV9 and TRBJ1-4; weak D call: TRBD1 (6 bases). Trimming stripped 3 bases from V and 3 bases from J, with 15 bases between. The CDR3 contains 16 residues. Germline CDR1 SGDLS, CDR2 YYNGEE.

The chain has TRBV7-3 and TRBJ2-1, with TRBD2 matching over 8 bases. The ends lost 5 bases at V and 7 bases at J; junction bases unmatched: 7. The CDR3 is 14 residues long. Germline V gene data show CDR1 as SGHTA and CDR2 as FQGTGA. CDR3 residues: CASSPNGGANEQFF. The CDR3 coding sequence is TGTGCCAGCAGCCCTAACGGGGGGGCAAATGAGCAGTTCTTC.

The V gene is TRBV13, the J gene TRBJ2-5, with D perhaps matching TRBD1 or TRBD2 (6 bases each). This CDR3 has 15 amino acids. Trimming pared 4 bases from V and 8 bases from J, leaving 20 bases between. CDR1 and CDR2 (germline): PRHDT, FYEKMQ (reference sequence). The CDR3 loop is CASSSRGGPPQTQYF. The CDR3 bases are TGTGCCAGCAGCTCCCGTGGGGGGCCCCCCCAAACCCAGTACTTC.

The rearrangement joins TRBV6-4 to TRBJ2-7; the D is unclear. CDR3 size: 16 residues. Germline V lookup: CDR1 MRHNA, CDR2 SNTAGT. V was clipped by 0 bases and J by 1 base, with 13 bases between them. The CDR3 DNA sequence: TGTGCCAGCAGTGACTCTGTGGGTGGGTCGTCCTACGAGCAGTACTTC. Translation gives CASSDSVGGSSYEQYF.

The chain links TRBV4-3 to TRBJ1-1; D gene ambiguous. CDR1 and CDR2 from the germline V gene are LGHNA and YSLEER. V lost 0 bases, J lost 1 base, and 9 bases lay in between. This CDR3 is built from 15 residues. The CDR3 coding sequence is TGCGCCAGCAGCCAAGATGGCAGGTCGAACACTGAAGCTTTCTTT. Residues: CASSQDGRSNTEAFF.

This clone was observed a single time. The chain couples TRBV21-1 to TRBJ1-2; the D call of TRBD1 is as the table states it, not checked on the DNA. TRBV21-1 is deemed a pseudogene. This CDR3 has 16 amino acids. As DNA, the CDR3 is TGTGCCAGCAGCAAAGAACCCGACAGACAGCGCCATGGCTACACCTTC. Amino acid sequence: CASSKEPDRQRHGYTF.

A single count supports this clone. This chain links TRBV2 with TRBJ1-1; D is undetermined. Trimming cost V 9 bases and J 7 bases, with 27 bases left between them. Germline values: CDR1 SNHLY, CDR2 FYNNEI. The CDR3 runs 16 residues. CDR3 in amino acids: CARPNDRGGRIFEAFF. The CDR3 DNA sequence: TGTGCCAGGCCGAATGACCGGGGTGGGAGAATATTTGAAGCTTTCTTT.

A few counts support this clone. The rearrangement links TRBV25-1 to TRBJ1-1; D is possibly TRBD1 (5 bases). Trimming removed 11 bases from V and 0 bases from J, with 10 bases in between. CDR3 length equals 12 residues. Germline V lookup: CDR1 MGHDK, CDR2 SYGVNS. The CDR3 loop reads CAVQDMNTEAFF. The CDR3 DNA follows: TGTGCCGTCCAGGACATGAACACTGAAGCTTTCTTT.

The V gene is TRBV7-8, the J gene TRBJ2-1, with no clear D. With 3 bases removed from V and 0 bases from J, the gap between germline ends came to 6 bases. The germline V gene encodes CDR1 SGHVS and CDR2 FQNEAQ. This CDR3 is 14 amino acids long. The CDR3 reads CASSFRDSYNEQFF. CDR3 bases: TGTGCCAGCAGCTTCCGAGACTCCTACAATGAGCAGTTCTTC.